This T cell receptor beta chain was recovered during a study of CXCR3-negative and CXCR3-positive naive CD8 T cells. Study-wide findings and caveats: CXCR3-positive naive cells had more hydrophobic TRB CDR3s than CXCR3-negative naive cells. Comparison of naive subsets found surface CD5 to be comparable, and TCR strength was inferred on the basis of TRB CDR3 properties. High diversity, comparable across both naive subsets, contrasted with much lower diversity in memory CD8+ cells.

The CDR3 loop spans 12 amino acids. Germline CDR1 reads MDHEN; CDR2 reads SYDVKM. The TRB cDNA libraries were prepared by 5' RACE with UMI labels. TCRdb reprocessed the 5' RACE reads, with one entry per CDR3 protein and no DNA. The sample's table shows 55,000 to 70,000 distinct CDR3 sequences. By phenotype, naive CD8+ T cells were CD45RO-CCR7+CD27+CD95-. Points on this clonotype: Its cognate antigen is unknown.

The chain recombines TRBV28 with TRBJ2-7. The material sequenced was naive CXCR3+ CD8+ T cells from blood. Sample subset: CD45RO-CCR7+CD27+CD95- naive CD8+ T cells expressing CXCR3 (TNR3+). This receptor was identified in a human donor in good health. Some clones in this sample may be carry-over from other donors' samples. The CDR3 region is CASSFFGYEQYF.